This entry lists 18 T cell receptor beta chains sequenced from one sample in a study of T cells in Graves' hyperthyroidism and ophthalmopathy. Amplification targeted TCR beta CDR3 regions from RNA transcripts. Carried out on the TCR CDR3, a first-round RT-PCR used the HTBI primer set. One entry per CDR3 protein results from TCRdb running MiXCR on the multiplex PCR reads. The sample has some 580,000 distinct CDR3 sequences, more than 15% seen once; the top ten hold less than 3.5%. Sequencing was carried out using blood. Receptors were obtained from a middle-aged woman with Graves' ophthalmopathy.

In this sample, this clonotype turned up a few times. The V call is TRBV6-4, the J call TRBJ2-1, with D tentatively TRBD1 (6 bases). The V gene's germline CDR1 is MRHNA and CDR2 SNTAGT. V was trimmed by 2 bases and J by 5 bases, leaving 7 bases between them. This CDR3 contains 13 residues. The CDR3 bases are TGTGCCAGCAGTGACACAGGGCACAATGAGCAGTTCTTC. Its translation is CASSDTGHNEQFF.

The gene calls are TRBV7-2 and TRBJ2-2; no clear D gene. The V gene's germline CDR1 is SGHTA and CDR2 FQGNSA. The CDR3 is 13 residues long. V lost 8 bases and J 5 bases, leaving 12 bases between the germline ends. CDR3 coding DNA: TGTGCCAGCCGTAGTCAGCCAACCGGGGAGCTGTTTTTT. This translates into CASRSQPTGELFF.

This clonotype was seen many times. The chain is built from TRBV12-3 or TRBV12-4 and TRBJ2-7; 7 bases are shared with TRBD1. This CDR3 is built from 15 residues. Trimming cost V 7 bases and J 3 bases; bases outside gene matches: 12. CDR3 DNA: TGTGCCAGCATGGTAGGGGCCGGGACAGACTACGAGCAGTACTTC. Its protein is CASMVGAGTDYEQYF.

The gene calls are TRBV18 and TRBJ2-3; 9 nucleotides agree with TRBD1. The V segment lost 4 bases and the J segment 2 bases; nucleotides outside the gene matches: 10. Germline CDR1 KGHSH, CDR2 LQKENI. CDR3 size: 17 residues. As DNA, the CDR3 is TGTGCCAGCTCACTACTCCCGGGACAGGGTTACACAGATACGCAGTATTTT. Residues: CASSLLPGQGYTDTQYF.

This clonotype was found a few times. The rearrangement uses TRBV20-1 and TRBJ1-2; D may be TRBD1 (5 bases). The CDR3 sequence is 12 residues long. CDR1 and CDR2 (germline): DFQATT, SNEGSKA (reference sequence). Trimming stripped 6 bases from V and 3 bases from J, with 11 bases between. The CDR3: CSASPGYYGYTF. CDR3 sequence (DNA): TGCAGTGCCAGCCCAGGGTACTATGGCTACACCTTC.

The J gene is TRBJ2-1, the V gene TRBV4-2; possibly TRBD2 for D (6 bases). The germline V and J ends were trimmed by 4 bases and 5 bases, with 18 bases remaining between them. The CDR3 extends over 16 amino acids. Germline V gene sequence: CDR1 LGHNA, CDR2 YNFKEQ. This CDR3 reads CASSRASAPEDNEQFF. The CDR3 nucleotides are TGTGCCAGCAGCCGGGCTAGCGCCCCCGAGGACAATGAGCAGTTCTTC.

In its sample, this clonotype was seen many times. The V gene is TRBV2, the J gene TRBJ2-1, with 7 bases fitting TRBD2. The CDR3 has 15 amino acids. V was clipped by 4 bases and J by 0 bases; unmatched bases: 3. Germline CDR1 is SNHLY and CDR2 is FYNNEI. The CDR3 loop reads CASSVRTSSYNEQFF. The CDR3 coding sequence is TGTGCCAGCAGTGTTAGGACTAGCTCCTACAATGAGCAGTTCTTC.

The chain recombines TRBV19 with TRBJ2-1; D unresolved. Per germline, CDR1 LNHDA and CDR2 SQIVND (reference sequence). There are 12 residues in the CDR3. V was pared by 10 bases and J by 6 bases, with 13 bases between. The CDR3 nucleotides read TGTGCCACCTCGGGCCGTAGCAATGAGCAGTTCTTC. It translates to CATSGRSNEQFF.

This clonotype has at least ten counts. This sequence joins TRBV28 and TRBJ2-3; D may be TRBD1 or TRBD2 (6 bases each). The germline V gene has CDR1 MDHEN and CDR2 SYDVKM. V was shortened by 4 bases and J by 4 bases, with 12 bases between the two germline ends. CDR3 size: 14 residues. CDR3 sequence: CASSYGGMADTQYF. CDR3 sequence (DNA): TGTGCCAGCAGTTACGGGGGCATGGCAGATACGCAGTATTTT.

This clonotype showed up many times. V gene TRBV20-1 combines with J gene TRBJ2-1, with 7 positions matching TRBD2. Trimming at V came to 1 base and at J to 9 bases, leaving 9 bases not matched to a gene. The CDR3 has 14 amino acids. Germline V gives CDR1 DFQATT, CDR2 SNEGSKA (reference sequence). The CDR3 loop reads CSARAPAGAAEQFF. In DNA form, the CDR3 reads TGCAGTGCTAGAGCCCCGGCGGGAGCGGCTGAGCAGTTCTTC.

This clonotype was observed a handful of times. CDR3 loop: CSASHGSSSNQPQHF. DNA of the CDR3: TGCAGTGCTAGCCATGGGTCTTCAAGCAATCAGCCCCAGCATTTT. V and J are TRBV20-1 and TRBJ1-5; D gene unclear. V was cut by 3 bases and J by 1 base, with 13 bases left in between. Germline lookup yields CDR1 DFQATT and CDR2 SNEGSKA (reference sequence). The CDR3 runs to 15 residues.

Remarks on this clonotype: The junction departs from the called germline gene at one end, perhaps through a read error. CDR3 loop: CASNRDRGDGNQPQHF. In DNA form, the CDR3 reads TGTGCCAGCAACCGGGACAGGGGAGACGGCAATCAGCCCCAACATTTT. V is TRBV2 and J is TRBJ1-5, with 10 positions matching TRBD1. CDR1 SNHLY and CDR2 FYNNEI come from the germline V gene. The CDR3 loop spans 16 amino acids.

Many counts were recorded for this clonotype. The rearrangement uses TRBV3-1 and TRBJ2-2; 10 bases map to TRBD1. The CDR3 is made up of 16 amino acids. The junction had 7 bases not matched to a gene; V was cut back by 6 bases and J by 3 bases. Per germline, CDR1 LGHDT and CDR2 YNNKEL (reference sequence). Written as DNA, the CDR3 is TGTGCCAGCAGTAAGACAGGGGGCGAAGACACCGGGGAGCTGTTTTTT. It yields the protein CASSKTGGEDTGELFF.

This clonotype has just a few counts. CDR3 sequence (DNA): TGTGCCAGCAGTGTGGAACAGGGGGCAACCAAAAACATTCAGTACTTC. This translates into CASSVEQGATKNIQYF. This chain links TRBV6-1 with TRBJ2-4, with TRBD1 matching 9 bases. CDR1 MNHNS and CDR2 SASEGT come from the germline V gene. After removal of 4 bases from V and 2 bases from J, the junction contained 6 bases not matched to a gene. This CDR3 is 16 amino acids long.

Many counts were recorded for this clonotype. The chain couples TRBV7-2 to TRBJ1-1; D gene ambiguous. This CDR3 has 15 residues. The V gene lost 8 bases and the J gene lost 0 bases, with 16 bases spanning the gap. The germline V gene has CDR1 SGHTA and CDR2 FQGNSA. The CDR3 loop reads CASEPLGGMNTEAFF. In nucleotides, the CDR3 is TGTGCCAGCGAACCCCTTGGAGGGATGAACACTGAAGCTTTCTTT.

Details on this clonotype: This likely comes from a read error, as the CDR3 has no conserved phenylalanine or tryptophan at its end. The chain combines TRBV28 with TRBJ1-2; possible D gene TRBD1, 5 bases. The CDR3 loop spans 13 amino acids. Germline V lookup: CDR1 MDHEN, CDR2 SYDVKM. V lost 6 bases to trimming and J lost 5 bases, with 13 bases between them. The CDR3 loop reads CASRQTVTYGYTL. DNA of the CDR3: TGTGCCAGCAGACAGACAGTGACTTATGGCTACACCCTC.

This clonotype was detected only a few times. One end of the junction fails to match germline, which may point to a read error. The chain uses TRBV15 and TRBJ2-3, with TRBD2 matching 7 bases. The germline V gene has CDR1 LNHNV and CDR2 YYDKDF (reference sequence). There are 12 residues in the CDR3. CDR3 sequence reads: CATSRSSGTQYF. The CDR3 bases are TGCGCCACCAGCAGATCTAGCGGTACGCAGTATTTT.

In DNA, the CDR3 is TGTGCCAGCAAGGGACTAGCGGGAGGGGAGCAGTACTTC. Protein: CASKGLAGGEQYF. The rearrangement joins TRBV2 to TRBJ2-7, with 16 positions matching TRBD2. Unmatched junction bases numbered 1, after V lost 7 bases and J lost 7 bases. Germline loops: CDR1 SNHLY, CDR2 FYNNEI. The CDR3 runs to 13 residues.